A single sample gave rise to the 15 T cell receptor beta chains below, sequenced in a study of cytomegalovirus exposure and HLA in healthy donors. In the PCR, 60 Vbeta and 13 Jbeta primers were used. Libraries were prepared by immunoSEQ multiplex PCR; TCRdb keeps only in-frame clonotypes and omits some of them. Among about 220,000 clones listed, 82% were seen once. Sequenced: PBMCs. The receptor set was obtained from a middle-aged man in good health and CMV-seropositive.

This chain uses TRBV9 with TRBJ1-2; a possible D gene is TRBD1 (5 bases). V lost 4 bases and J lost 6, with 16 bases in between. The V gene's germline CDR1 is SGDLS and CDR2 YYNGEE. The CDR3 totals 14 residues. The CDR3 region is CASSSQTVRDGYTF. In nucleotides, the CDR3 is TGTGCCAGCAGCTCCCAGACAGTTCGGGATGGCTACACCTTC.

The chain links TRBV7-3 to TRBJ2-1; 10 bases fit TRBD2. Germline CDR1 and CDR2: SGHTA and FQGTGA. This CDR3 is 15 amino acids long. V trimming: 6 bases; J trimming: 6 bases; junction bases outside the gene matches: 8. The CDR3 DNA sequence: TGTGCCAGCAGATTCCGACTAGCGGGCCGCAATGAGCAGTTCTTC. As protein: CASRFRLAGRNEQFF.

The chain joins TRBV7-2 to TRBJ1-5; perhaps TRBD1 as D (6 bases). Germline CDR1 SGHTA, CDR2 FQGNSA. The CDR3 covers 14 residues. V was pared by 2 bases and J by 4 bases, with 9 bases between. CDR3 residues: CASSLRGGNQPQHF. CDR3 coding DNA: TGTGCCAGCAGCTTAAGAGGGGGTAATCAGCCCCAGCATTTT. Full variable domain (remainder filled in from reference TRBV7-2 and TRBJ1-5): GAGVSQSPSNKVTEKGKDVELRCDPISGHTALYWYRQSLGQGLEFLIYFQGNSAPDKSGLPSDRFSAERTGGSVSTLTIQRTQQEDSAVYLCASSLRGGNQPQHFGDGTRLSIL.

This clone was recorded only once. V usage is TRBV14 and J usage is TRBJ2-1; 7 nucleotides line up with TRBD2. Trimming at V came to 5 bases and at J to 3 bases, leaving 10 bases not matched to a gene. The germline V gene encodes CDR1 SGHDN and CDR2 FVKESK. This CDR3 is built from 16 residues. DNA for the CDR3: TGTGCCAGCAGCGGACGTCGGGCGGGGGTCTACAATGAGCAGTTCTTC. Translated: CASSGRRAGVYNEQFF.

J is TRBJ2-2 and V is TRBV5-4; 10 bases line up with TRBD2. The CDR3 length is 17 residues. The trim removed 4 bases at V and 7 bases at J, leaving 13 bases unmatched. Germline-derived CDR1 and CDR2 are SGHNT and YYREEE (reference sequence). The CDR3 DNA reads TGTGCCAGCAGCCCTAGCGGGAGCCCCAACACGGGCGGGGAGCTGTTTTTT. It codes for CASSPSGSPNTGGELFF.

The V gene is TRBV27, the J gene TRBJ2-7; D is possibly TRBD1 (5 bases). Germline values: CDR1 MNHEY, CDR2 SMNVEV (reference sequence). V was cut by 2 bases and J by 5 bases, with 10 bases left in between. The CDR3 loop spans 13 amino acids. The CDR3 coding sequence is TGTGCCAGCAGTTTACAGGGCACCCACGAGCAGTACTTC. Its translation is CASSLQGTHEQYF.

V gene TRBV4-1 combines with J gene TRBJ2-7; TRBD2 matches at 15 bases. Germline loops: CDR1 MGHRA, CDR2 YSYEKL. There are 18 residues in the CDR3. Trimming removed 4 bases from V and 0 bases from J; junction bases left unmatched: 7. The CDR3 reads CASSPGLAGGSSSYEQYF. The CDR3 DNA reads as TGCGCCAGCAGCCCTGGACTAGCGGGAGGGTCAAGCTCCTACGAGCAGTACTTC.

This chain joins TRBV7-9 and TRBJ1-1, with 7 bases matching TRBD1. Germline-derived CDR1 and CDR2 are SEHNR and FQNEAQ (reference sequence). The CDR3 is 14 amino acids. J gave up 0 bases and V 10 bases, and 8 bases lay outside the gene matches. DNA of the CDR3: TGTGCCACCGACAGGGTGGGTATGAACACTGAAGCTTTCTTT. This gives the protein CATDRVGMNTEAFF. Supplemented by reference TRBV7-9 and TRBJ1-1, the full variable domain reads DTGVSQNPRHKITKRGQNVTFRCDPISEHNRLYWYRQTLGQGPEFLTYFQNEAQLEKSRLLSDRFSAERPKGSFSTLEIQRTEQGDSAMYLCATDRVGMNTEAFFGQGTRLTVV.

The V gene is TRBV6-6, the J gene TRBJ2-7; TRBD2 aligns across 10 bases. This CDR3 comprises 15 residues. Germline V lookup: CDR1 MNHNY, CDR2 SVGAGI (reference sequence). V shed 4 bases and J 6 bases; nucleotides not matched to a gene: 9. The chain's CDR3 is CASSSKREGLGEQYF. The DNA of the CDR3 is TGTGCCAGCAGTTCCAAGCGGGAGGGCCTTGGCGAGCAGTACTTC.

The chain uses TRBV7-8 and TRBJ1-1, with D possibly being TRBD1 (5 bases). Germline-derived CDR1 and CDR2 are SGHVS and FQNEAQ. V was shortened by 4 bases and J by 3 bases, with 9 bases between the two germline ends. This CDR3 spans 13 amino acids. CDR3 nucleotides: TGTGCCAGCAGCTCAGGGTCTTACACTGAAGCTTTCTTT. Protein: CASSSGSYTEAFF.

This clone was seen a few times. This chain links TRBV5-1 with TRBJ2-1, with 7 bases identical to TRBD1. The CDR3 is 17 amino acids. CDR1 is SGHRS and CDR2 is YFSETQ in the germline V gene. J gave up 0 bases and V 0 bases, and 6 bases lay outside the gene matches. In DNA, the CDR3 is TGCGCCAGCAGCTTGGTCCAGGGGGAGAGCTCCTACAATGAGCAGTTCTTC. This codes for CASSLVQGESSYNEQFF.

A remark on this clone: Within the sample, other DNA sequences also encode this same CDR3. The V call is TRBV9, the J call TRBJ2-1; 9 nucleotides align to TRBD2. Germline V gene lookup returns CDR1 SGDLS and CDR2 YYNGEE. V was clipped by 0 bases and J by 7 bases; unmatched bases: 2. This CDR3 is built from 14 residues. This chain's CDR3 is CASSVVLAGNEQFF. As DNA, the CDR3 is TGTGCCAGCAGCGTAGTTCTAGCGGGAAATGAGCAGTTCTTC. The full variable domain, in which reference TRBV9 and TRBJ2-1 provide the parts outside the CDR3, is DSGVTQTPKHLITATGQRVTLRCSPRSGDLSVYWYQQSLDQGLQFLIQYYNGEERAKGNILERFSAQQFPDLHSELNLSSLELGDSALYFCASSVVLAGNEQFFGPGTRLTVL.

The V and J genes are TRBV28 and TRBJ2-1; 11 positions agree with TRBD2. CDR3 length equals 16 residues. J lost 7 bases, V lost 2 bases, and 7 bases had no gene match. Germline V gene data show CDR1 as MDHEN and CDR2 as SYDVKM. The CDR3 spells CASSLLTSGIENEQFF. DNA for the CDR3: TGTGCCAGCAGTTTACTGACTAGCGGGATAGAGAATGAGCAGTTCTTC. Variable domain in full (rest from reference TRBV28 and TRBJ2-1): DVKVTQSSRYLVKRTGEKVFLECVQDMDHENMFWYRQDPGLGLRLIYFSYDVKMKEKGDIPEGYSVSREKKERFSLILESASTNQTSMYLCASSLLTSGIENEQFFGPGTRLTVL.

The chain joins TRBV7-3 to TRBJ2-3; the D gene is possibly TRBD1 (5 bases). Trimming shortened V by 5 bases and J by 5 bases, and 11 bases separated the two germline ends. The CDR3 consists of 13 residues. Germline V gene sequence: CDR1 SGHTA, CDR2 FQGTGA. DNA for the CDR3: TGTGCCAGCAGCCCGTCCCAGGGAGATACGCAGTATTTT. Its translation: CASSPSQGDTQYF.

This clone was observed once. This sequence joins TRBV27 and TRBJ1-2; D not certain. Germline CDR1 is MNHEY and CDR2 is SMNVEV (reference sequence). The germline V and J ends were trimmed by 7 bases and 8 bases, with 20 bases remaining between them. There are 14 residues in the CDR3. This chain's CDR3 is CASKAAVLPNGYTF. The CDR3 nucleotides are TGTGCCAGCAAAGCTGCGGTTCTGCCCAACGGCTACACCTTC.